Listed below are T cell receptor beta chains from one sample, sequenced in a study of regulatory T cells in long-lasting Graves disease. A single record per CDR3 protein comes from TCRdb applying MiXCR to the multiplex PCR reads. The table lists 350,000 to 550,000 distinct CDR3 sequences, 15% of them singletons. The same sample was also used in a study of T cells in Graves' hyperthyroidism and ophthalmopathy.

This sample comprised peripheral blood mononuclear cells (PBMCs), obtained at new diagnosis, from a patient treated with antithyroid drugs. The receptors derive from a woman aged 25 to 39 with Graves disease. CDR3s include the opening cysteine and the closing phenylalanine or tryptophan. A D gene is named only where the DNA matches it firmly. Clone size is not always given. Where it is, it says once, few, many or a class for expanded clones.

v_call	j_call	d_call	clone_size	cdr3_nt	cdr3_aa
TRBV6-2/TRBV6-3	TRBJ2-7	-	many	TGTGCCAGCAGTTACTCGAACGGACTATTCGACTACGAGCAGTACTTC	CASSYSNGLFDYEQYF
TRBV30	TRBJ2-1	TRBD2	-	TGTGCCTGGAGTGTAAGACTAGCGGGAGTCTACAATGAGCAGTTCTTC	CAWSVRLAGVYNEQFF
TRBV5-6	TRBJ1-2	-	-	TGTGCCAGCAGCTTGAGCCAGGGAGCCTATGGCTACACCTTC	CASSLSQGAYGYTF
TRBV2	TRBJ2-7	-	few	TGTGCCAGCAGAACGACCTACGAGCAGTACTTC	CASRTTYEQYF
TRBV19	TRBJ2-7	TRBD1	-	TGTGCCAGTAGTTTCCCGGGACAGTCCTACGAGCAGTACTTC	CASSFPGQSYEQYF
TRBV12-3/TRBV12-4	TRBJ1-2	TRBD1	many	TGTGCCAGCAGTATCCCCGGGACAGGGTTTGGCTACACCTTC	CASSIPGTGFGYTF
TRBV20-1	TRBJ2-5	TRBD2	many	TGCAGCCACCTCAGTGCTAGCGGCCAAGAGACCCAGTACTTC	CSHLSASGQETQYF
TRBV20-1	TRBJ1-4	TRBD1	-	TGCAGTGCTGTTCGATACCCGGGACAGAGAAATGAAAAACTGTTTTTT	CSAVRYPGQRNEKLFF
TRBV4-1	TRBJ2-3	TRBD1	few	TGCGCCAGCAGCAGTACAGGGGCGGGTAGCACAGATACGCAGTATTTT	CASSSTGAGSTDTQYF
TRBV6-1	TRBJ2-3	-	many	TGTGCCAGCAGAAAAGCGATCCAAACAGATACGCAGTATTTT	CASRKAIQTDTQYF
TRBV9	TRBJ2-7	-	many	TGTGCCAGCAGCGGCCGGGATCTAACGGCGGAGCAGTACTTC	CASSGRDLTAEQYF
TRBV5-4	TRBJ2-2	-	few	TGTGCCAGCAGCTTGGGTACGGTCAGAGGATGGACCGGGGAGCTGTTTTTT	CASSLGTVRGWTGELFF
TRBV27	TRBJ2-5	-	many	TGTGCCAGCTCCCACGAGGGCGAGACCCAGTACTTC	CASSHEGETQYF
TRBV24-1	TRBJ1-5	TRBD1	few	TGTGCCACCAGCGGACAGGGGGTCCTCAGCAATCAGCCCCAGCATTTT	CATSGQGVLSNQPQHF
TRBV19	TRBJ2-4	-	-	TGTGCCAGTCATGGGCGAGGGGCCAAAAACATTCAGTACTTC	CASHGRGAKNIQYF
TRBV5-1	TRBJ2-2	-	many	TGTGCCAGCAGCTCGGCGGCCACCGGGGAGCTGTTTTTT	CASSSAATGELFF
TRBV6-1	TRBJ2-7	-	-	TGTGCCAGCAGACTATACTACGAGCAGTACTTC	CASRLYYEQYF
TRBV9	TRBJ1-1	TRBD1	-	TGTGCCAGCAGCGTAGGGGACAGGGTAGGGACTGAAGCTTTCTTT	CASSVGDRVGTEAFF
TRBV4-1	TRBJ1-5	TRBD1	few	TGCGCCAGCAGCCGGGGGACAGGTGTCGAGCAGCCCCAGCATTTT	CASSRGTGVEQPQHF
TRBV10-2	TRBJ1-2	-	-	TGCGCCAGCAGTGAGTCAGGGCAGTACTATGGCTACACCTTC	CASSESGQYYGYTF
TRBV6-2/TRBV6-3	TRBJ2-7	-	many	TGTGCCAGCAGTTTTGGGGGTGGGGGCGAGCAGTACTTC	CASSFGGGGEQYF